The sequence of this T cell receptor (beta chain) was determined in a study of control samples from healthy donors and cancer patients. The CDR3 consists of 14 residues. Germline V gene sequence: CDR1 LNHDA, CDR2 SQIVND (reference sequence). Trimming took off 8 bases at V and 3 bases at J, with 16 bases between the two ends. TCRdb's table, derived via immunoSEQ multiplex PCR, lists solely in-frame clones and lacks some. The sample has 150,000 to 200,000 clones; around 90% are singletons. The V gene is TRBV19, the J gene TRBJ1-2, with D unclear. The source is a man aged 18 to 29 in good health. The specimen was blood. CDR3 DNA: TGTGCCAGTTCCCCGCCGGGATTAGACTATGGCTACACCTTC. Its protein product is CASSPPGLDYGYTF.